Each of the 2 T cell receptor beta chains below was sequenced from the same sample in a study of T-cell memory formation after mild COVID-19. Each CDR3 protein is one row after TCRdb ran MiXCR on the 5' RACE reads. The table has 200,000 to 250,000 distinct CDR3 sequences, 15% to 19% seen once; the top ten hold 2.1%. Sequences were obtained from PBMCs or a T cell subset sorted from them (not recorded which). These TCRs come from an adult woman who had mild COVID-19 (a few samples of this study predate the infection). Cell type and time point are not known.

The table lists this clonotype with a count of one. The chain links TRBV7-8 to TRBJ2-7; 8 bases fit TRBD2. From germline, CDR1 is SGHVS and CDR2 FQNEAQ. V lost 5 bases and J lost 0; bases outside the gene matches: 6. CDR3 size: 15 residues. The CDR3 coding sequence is TGTGCCAGCAGCATTAGCGGGACTCCCTCCTACGAGCAGTACTTC. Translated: CASSISGTPSYEQYF.

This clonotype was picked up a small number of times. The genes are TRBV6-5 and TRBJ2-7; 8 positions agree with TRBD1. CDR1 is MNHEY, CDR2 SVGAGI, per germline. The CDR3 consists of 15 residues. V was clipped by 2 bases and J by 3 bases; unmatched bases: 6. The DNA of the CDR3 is TGTGCCAGCAGTTACCCGCGGACAGGGAACTACGAGCAGTACTTC. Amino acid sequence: CASSYPRTGNYEQYF.